The rows below give T cell receptor beta chains drawn from one sample of a study of blood T cell repertoires in COVID-19. TCRdb keeps only in-frame clones here, not all; method: immunoSEQ multiplex PCR. The table includes fewer than 150,000 clones, 83% detected once. The specimen was PBMCs or T cells enriched from blood (not recorded which). Every receptor here comes from a man younger than 40 who had recovered from COVID-19. Both conserved end residues are part of each CDR3. A D gene is named only where the DNA matches it firmly. A row's size may be missing; if present it is once, few, many or a size class.

CDR3: CASSLGLAGGEETQYF
DNA: TGTGCCAGCAGCCTAGGACTAGCGGGGGGGGAAGAGACCCAGTACTTC
D: TRBD2
length: 16
V: TRBV5-4
size: NA
J: TRBJ2-5

CDR3: CASTARDSPFLADTQYF
DNA: TGTGCCAGCACCGCAAGGGACAGCCCCTTCTTGGCAGATACGCAGTATTTT
D: TRBD1
length: 17
V: TRBV7-9
size: NA
J: TRBJ2-3

CDR3: CASSQEVAASYNEQFF
DNA: TGCGCCAGCAGCCAAGAAGTAGCGGCCTCCTACAATGAGCAGTTCTTC
D: NA
length: 16
V: TRBV4-1
size: NA
J: TRBJ2-1

CDR3: CAISSDPTGASQPQHF
DNA: TGTGCCATCAGTTCCGACCCGACGGGAGCTAGTCAGCCCCAGCATTTT
D: NA
length: 16
V: TRBV10-3
size: NA
J: TRBJ1-5

CDR3: CAWVPPGTQNTIYF
DNA: TGTGCCTGGGTCCCCCCGGGAACCCAGAACACCATATATTTT
D: NA
length: 14
V: TRBV30
size: NA
J: TRBJ1-3

CDR3: CASSYGKETQYF
DNA: TGCGCCAGCAGTTACGGGAAAGAGACCCAGTACTTC
D: NA
length: 12
V: TRBV10-2
size: NA
J: TRBJ2-5

CDR3: CASRNLGANYGYTF
DNA: TGTGCCAGTAGGAACCTGGGGGCAAACTATGGCTACACCTTC
D: NA
length: 14
V: TRBV19
size: NA
J: TRBJ1-2

CDR3: CASGGGGGVSGYTF
DNA: TGTGCCAGCGGTGGAGGAGGGGGCGTCTCTGGCTACACCTTC
D: TRBD1
length: 14
V: TRBV9
size: NA
J: TRBJ1-2

CDR3: CASSFNPGLAGSYNEQFF
DNA: TGTGCCAGCAGCTTTAATCCGGGACTAGCGGGGTCCTACAATGAGCAGTTCTTC
D: TRBD2
length: 18
V: TRBV7-3
size: NA
J: TRBJ2-1

CDR3: CASSVDRAGTGELFF
DNA: TGTGCCAGCAGCGTGGACAGGGCGGGCACCGGGGAGCTGTTTTTT
D: TRBD1
length: 15
V: TRBV9
size: NA
J: TRBJ2-2

CDR3: CASSPTNTGARETQYF
DNA: TGTGCCAGCAGCCCAACCAATACAGGGGCTCGCGAGACCCAGTACTTC
D: TRBD1
length: 16
V: TRBV9
size: NA
J: TRBJ2-5

CDR3: CASSIFLLSGLSGANVLTF
DNA: TGTGCCAGTAGTATCTTCTTACTATCGGGACTCTCTGGGGCCAACGTCCTGACTTTC
D: NA
length: 19
V: TRBV19
size: NA
J: TRBJ2-6

CDR3: CASSLASQGYGSPLHF
DNA: TGCGCCAGCAGCTTGGCCAGTCAGGGCTACGGTTCACCCCTCCACTTT
D: NA
length: 16
V: TRBV5-1
size: NA
J: TRBJ1-6

CDR3: CASLQGPNQPQHF
DNA: TGTGCCAGTCTTCAGGGGCCTAATCAGCCCCAGCATTTT
D: NA
length: 13
V: TRBV6-5
size: NA
J: TRBJ1-5

CDR3: CAGGTTNEKLFF
DNA: TGTGCCGGGGGGACAACTAATGAAAAACTGTTTTTT
D: NA
length: 12
V: TRBV2
size: NA
J: TRBJ1-4

CDR3: CAISEDRGWQPQHF
DNA: TGTGCCATCAGTGAGGACAGGGGCTGGCAGCCCCAGCATTTT
D: TRBD1
length: 14
V: TRBV10-3
size: few
J: TRBJ1-5

CDR3: CASRWGVGLAAYNEQFF
DNA: TGTGCCAGCAGGTGGGGGGTCGGGCTCGCAGCCTACAATGAGCAGTTCTTC
D: NA
length: 17
V: TRBV5-4
size: once
J: TRBJ2-1

CDR3: CASSQDTTAPYNEQFF
DNA: TGCGCCAGCAGCCAAGACACGACAGCCCCTTACAATGAGCAGTTCTTC
D: NA
length: 16
V: TRBV4-1
size: NA
J: TRBJ2-1

CDR3: CASSLNPDQPQHF
DNA: TGTGCCAGCAGCTTGAATCCCGATCAGCCCCAGCATTTT
D: NA
length: 13
V: TRBV5-4
size: NA
J: TRBJ1-5

CDR3: CASSLGSDGEQYF
DNA: TGTGCCAGCAGCTTGGGAAGCGACGGCGAGCAGTACTTC
D: NA
length: 13
V: TRBV5-6
size: NA
J: TRBJ2-7

CDR3: CASSQQAGVYETQYF
DNA: TGTGCCAGCAGCCAACAGGCAGGGGTCTACGAGACCCAGTACTTC
D: NA
length: 15
V: TRBV3-1/TRBV3-2
size: NA
J: TRBJ2-5

CDR3: CASSETGQSNQPQHF
DNA: TGCGCCAGCAGTGAGACAGGGCAAAGCAATCAGCCCCAGCATTTT
D: TRBD1
length: 15
V: TRBV5-1
size: NA
J: TRBJ1-5

CDR3: CASSQEGMVTGGFTEAFF
DNA: TGCGCCAGCAGCCAAGAAGGGATGGTAACAGGGGGCTTCACTGAAGCTTTCTTT
D: TRBD1
length: 18
V: TRBV4-1
size: NA
J: TRBJ1-1

CDR3: CASSSGENHHTEAFF
DNA: TGTGCCAGCAGTTCCGGGGAGAACCATCACACTGAAGCTTTCTTT
D: NA
length: 15
V: TRBV27
size: NA
J: TRBJ1-1

CDR3: CATARGSNTEAFF
DNA: TGTGCCACCGCGAGGGGGTCGAACACTGAAGCTTTCTTT
D: NA
length: 13
V: TRBV6-5
size: NA
J: TRBJ1-1

CDR3: CASSSGDRNTDTQYF
DNA: TGTGCCAGCAGCTCCGGGGACAGAAACACAGATACGCAGTATTTT
D: TRBD1
length: 15
V: TRBV5-4
size: NA
J: TRBJ2-3

CDR3: CASSLQGSYNEQFF
DNA: TGCGCCAGCAGCTTGCAGGGCAGCTACAATGAGCAGTTCTTC
D: NA
length: 14
V: TRBV5-1
size: NA
J: TRBJ2-1

CDR3: CASSQRAGIGEQYF
DNA: TGTGCCAGCAGCCAAAGGGCGGGGATCGGCGAGCAGTACTTC
D: NA
length: 14
V: TRBV14
size: NA
J: TRBJ2-7

CDR3: CASSATRGRAQHF
DNA: TGTGCCAGCAGCGCAACCAGGGGTAGGGCCCAGCATTTT
D: NA
length: 13
V: TRBV5-8
size: NA
J: TRBJ1-5

CDR3: CASSDGDREADTQYF
DNA: TGTGCCAGCAGCGACGGGGACAGGGAGGCAGATACGCAGTATTTT
D: TRBD1
length: 15
V: TRBV6-6
size: NA
J: TRBJ2-3

CDR3: CASSQDPGGIAIQYF
DNA: TGCGCCAGCAGCCAAGATCCCGGGGGGATAGCCATTCAGTACTTC
D: TRBD2
length: 15
V: TRBV4-1
size: NA
J: TRBJ2-4

CDR3: CASSDEGVYGYTF
DNA: TGTGCCAGCAGTGACGAGGGGGTCTATGGCTACACCTTC
D: NA
length: 13
V: TRBV2
size: NA
J: TRBJ1-2

CDR3: CASSSTSGSRTGELFF
DNA: TGTGCCAGCAGCTCAACTAGCGGGAGTCGCACCGGGGAGCTGTTTTTT
D: NA
length: 16
V: TRBV12-1
size: NA
J: TRBJ2-2

CDR3: CASSWPREPIGSNTGELFF
DNA: TGTGCCAGCAGCTGGCCCCGGGAGCCTATAGGGAGCAACACCGGGGAGCTGTTTTTT
D: NA
length: 19
V: TRBV7-9
size: NA
J: TRBJ2-2

CDR3: CASSATGGPANTGELFF
DNA: TGTGCCAGCAGCGCGACAGGGGGCCCTGCGAACACCGGGGAGCTGTTTTTT
D: TRBD1
length: 17
V: TRBV11-2
size: NA
J: TRBJ2-2

CDR3: CATSRDTQGGGQPQHF
DNA: TGTGCCACCAGCAGAGATACGCAGGGGGGCGGTCAGCCCCAGCATTTT
D: TRBD1
length: 16
V: TRBV15
size: NA
J: TRBJ1-5

CDR3: CASSPGASYNEQFF
DNA: TGTGCCAGTAGTCCTGGGGCCTCCTACAATGAGCAGTTCTTC
D: NA
length: 14
V: TRBV19
size: NA
J: TRBJ2-1

CDR3: CATSDPSTDTQYF
DNA: TGTGCCACCAGTGACCCTAGCACAGATACGCAGTATTTT
D: NA
length: 13
V: TRBV24-1
size: NA
J: TRBJ2-3

CDR3: CAWSRGPGSPLHF
DNA: TGTGCCTGGTCAAGGGGGCCGGGGTCACCCCTCCACTTT
D: TRBD1
length: 13
V: TRBV30
size: NA
J: TRBJ1-6

CDR3: CASSQDNLRDSDQPQHF
DNA: TGCGCCAGCAGCCAAGATAATTTGAGGGACAGTGATCAGCCCCAGCATTTT
D: TRBD1
length: 17
V: TRBV4-1
size: NA
J: TRBJ1-5

CDR3: CASNYGTGKNQPQHF
DNA: TGTGCCAGCAACTATGGGACTGGAAAGAATCAGCCCCAGCATTTT
D: NA
length: 15
V: TRBV28
size: NA
J: TRBJ1-5

CDR3: CASSYPGLPQETQYF
DNA: TGTGCCAGCAGTTATCCGGGACTACCCCAAGAGACCCAGTACTTC
D: TRBD2
length: 15
V: TRBV6-2/TRBV6-3
size: once
J: TRBJ2-5

CDR3: CASSLDLGRFSNEQFF
DNA: TGCGCCAGCAGCTTGGATCTTGGCAGATTTTCCAATGAGCAGTTCTTC
D: NA
length: 16
V: TRBV5-1
size: NA
J: TRBJ2-1

CDR3: CASSPQDRAGYGYTF
DNA: TGTGCCAGCAGCCCCCAAGACCGGGCGGGCTATGGCTACACCTTC
D: NA
length: 15
V: TRBV9
size: once
J: TRBJ1-2

CDR3: CASSVTGGRTDTQYF
DNA: TGTGCCAGCAGCGTAACAGGGGGCCGGACAGATACGCAGTATTTT
D: TRBD1
length: 15
V: TRBV9
size: NA
J: TRBJ2-3

CDR3: CASSEFLAGTQYF
DNA: TGCGCCAGCAGTGAGTTCCTAGCCGGGACGCAGTATTTT
D: NA
length: 13
V: TRBV10-1
size: NA
J: TRBJ2-3

CDR3: CASSSYTGDTEAFF
DNA: TGTGCCAGCAGCTCCTATACAGGGGACACTGAAGCTTTCTTT
D: TRBD1
length: 14
V: TRBV7-8
size: NA
J: TRBJ1-1

CDR3: CASSSGTKQETQYF
DNA: TGTGCCAGCAGCTCCGGGACAAAACAAGAGACCCAGTACTTC
D: NA
length: 14
V: TRBV11-2
size: once
J: TRBJ2-5

CDR3: CASGLGRVGNNQPQHF
DNA: TGTGCTAGTGGTTTGGGCAGGGTGGGGAACAATCAGCCCCAGCATTTT
D: NA
length: 16
V: TRBV12-5
size: NA
J: TRBJ1-5

CDR3: CATWGSGEDGYTF
DNA: TGTGCCACTTGGGGGTCGGGGGAAGATGGCTACACCTTC
D: NA
length: 13
V: TRBV27
size: NA
J: TRBJ1-2

CDR3: CASSTWDRVSNEQFF
DNA: TGTGCCAGCAGCACTTGGGACAGGGTGAGCAATGAGCAGTTCTTC
D: TRBD1
length: 15
V: TRBV6-5
size: NA
J: TRBJ2-1

CDR3: CASSFRQASGNTIYF
DNA: TGTGCCAGCAGCTTTCGACAGGCCTCTGGAAACACCATATATTTT
D: NA
length: 15
V: TRBV11-2
size: NA
J: TRBJ1-3

CDR3: CASSLYRKTGNTIYF
DNA: TGTGCCAGCAGCCTTTACAGGAAAACTGGAAACACCATATATTTT
D: NA
length: 15
V: TRBV14
size: NA
J: TRBJ1-3

CDR3: CASSLGQGEEAFF
DNA: TGTGCCAGCAGCTTAGGACAGGGGGAAGAAGCTTTCTTT
D: TRBD1
length: 13
V: TRBV7-9
size: NA
J: TRBJ1-1